The present entry profiles one T cell receptor beta chain with its context. Its target is not known. This sample is part of a study of cytomegalovirus exposure and HLA in healthy donors. General observations from the study: The authors later found TCR association rates varying by HLA locus, with DRB1 most and HLA-C fewest. Earlier results showed most TCR beta V segments being productive about 87% or about 30% of the time. In a later analysis, a missense DCLRE1C variant was linked to TCR beta V- and J-gene trimming. Later analysis identified several of the most significant clusters that appeared linked to common viral pathogens.

PCR amplification relied on 60 Vbeta primers (plus 13 Jbeta primers). Measured with immunoSEQ multiplex PCR; TCRdb has only the in-frame clones, and not every one. The table shows 35,000 to 45,000 clones, with about 47% occurring only once. V dropped 2 bases and J dropped 0; count of bases not matched to a gene: 6. There are 16 residues in the CDR3. Germline CDR1 is LGHNA and CDR2 is YSLEER. The sequence was collected from a human donor in good health. Source material: PBMCs. V and J are TRBV4-3 and TRBJ2-7, with 8 bases matching TRBD2. CDR3 DNA: TGCGCCAGCAGCCAATCTAGCGGGCTTAGCTCCTACGAGCAGTACTTC. This gives the protein CASSQSSGLSSYEQYF.